The sequence of this T cell receptor (beta chain) was determined in a study of blood T cell repertoires in COVID-19 (dated by TCRdb to the early 2020s). Study-level background: Samples from collaborators originated in the United States, Italy and Spain and spanned both the acute and convalescent phases of COVID-19. The material from the prospective study consisted of cDNA or gDNA derived from T cells, B-cell-depleted T cells, or PBMCs. The samples were drawn from the first 160 participants of the ongoing ImmuneRACE study and from 1,254 subjects provided by 6 global collaborators. A de-identified subject ID, COVID-19 status, age in years and sex were almost always included in the sample metadata. The repertoires were released in a freely available public database intended as a resource for research on the immune response to SARS-CoV-2. Where HLA class I and class II types were available, the types were taken from metadata supplied by the sample provider, not from assay-based typing. Deeply sampled blood TCRbeta repertoires from subjects exposed to, actively infected with, or recovered from COVID-19 were included in the dataset. Beyond this particular receptor, the publication reports: How much clinical and demographic metadata was included differed by source and by participant, and the metadata was provided uncurated.

Comment on this clone: The target of this receptor is not known. Per-base quality was not reported, and no clone a single base away is much larger than it.

TCRbeta CDR3 regions were amplified from genomic DNA by means of the immunoSEQ Assay, a bias-controlled multiplex PCR. On the authors' methods: Nucleated cell counts per sample were estimated from amplification of reference gene primers within the assay. To quantify the absolute abundance of each unique TCRbeta CDR3 rearrangement, sequence reads were collapsed and filtered. Productive Simpson clonality was computed per sample as the square root of Simpson's diversity index over productive rearrangements. TCRdb stores this immuneACCESS table with in-frame sequences only. Part of the clones is absent; in the studies checked, under half of the shortfall reflects unresolved V genes, and no reason is known for the rest. V and J calls and clone size are those listed in that table; D and trimming were worked out from the DNA. This sample has under 250,000 clones in its table, and 65% to 90% of those were observed once. The ten largest make up 11% of the sample.

One collaborating source in Seattle enrolled patients while the patients were actively infected and followed the patients over time throughout the course of disease. The collaborating institutions used their own protocols to collect whole blood in K2EDTA tubes. Collaborator samples were shipped for TCRbeta analysis as frozen whole blood, isolated PBMCs, or DNA extracted from either sample type. Counted from cysteine to phenylalanine, this CDR3 has 15 amino acids. Solely the CDR3 DNA is kept, with 45 bases framed from the first base. V is trimmed back by 5 bases and J by 4 bases, and the junction contains 6 bases that no gene match accounts for. CDR1 and CDR2 are read off the germline V gene as SGHAT and FQNNGV.

The sequenced sample consisted of peripheral blood. This TCR was sampled from a man between 45 and 60 years old with COVID-19, enrolled during active disease. The rearranged chain carries TRBV11-2 and TRBJ2-1; TRBD1 aligns with 9 central bases. The encoded CDR3 is CASSRDRDSYNEQFF. The DNA sequence follows: TGTGCCAGCAGCAGGGACAGGGACTCATACAATGAGCAGTTCTTC.